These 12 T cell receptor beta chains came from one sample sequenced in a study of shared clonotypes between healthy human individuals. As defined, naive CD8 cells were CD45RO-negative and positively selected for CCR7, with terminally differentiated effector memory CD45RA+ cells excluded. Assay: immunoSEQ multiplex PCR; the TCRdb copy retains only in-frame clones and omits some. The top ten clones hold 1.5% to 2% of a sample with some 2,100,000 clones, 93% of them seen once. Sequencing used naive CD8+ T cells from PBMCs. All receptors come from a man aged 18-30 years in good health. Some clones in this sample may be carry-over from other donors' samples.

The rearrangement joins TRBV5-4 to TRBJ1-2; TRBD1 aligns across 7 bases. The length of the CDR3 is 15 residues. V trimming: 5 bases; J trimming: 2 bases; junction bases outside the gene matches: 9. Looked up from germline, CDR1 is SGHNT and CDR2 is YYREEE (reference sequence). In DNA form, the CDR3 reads TGTGCCAGCAGTCTCTTTGGACAGGCGAACTATGGCTACACCTTC. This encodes CASSLFGQANYGYTF.

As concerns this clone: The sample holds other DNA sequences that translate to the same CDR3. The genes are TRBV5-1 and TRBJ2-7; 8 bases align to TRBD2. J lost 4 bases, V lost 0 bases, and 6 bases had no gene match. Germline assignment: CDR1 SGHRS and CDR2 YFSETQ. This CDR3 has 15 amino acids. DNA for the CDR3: TGCGCCAGCAGCTTGGATTTAGCGGGGAAATACGAGCAGTACTTC. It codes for CASSLDLAGKYEQYF. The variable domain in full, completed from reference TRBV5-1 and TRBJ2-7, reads KAGVTQTPRYLIKTRGQQVTLSCSPISGHRSVSWYQQTPGQGLQFLFEYFSETQRNKGNFPGRFSGRQFSNSRSEMNVSTLELGDSALYLCASSLDLAGKYEQYFGPGTRLTVT.

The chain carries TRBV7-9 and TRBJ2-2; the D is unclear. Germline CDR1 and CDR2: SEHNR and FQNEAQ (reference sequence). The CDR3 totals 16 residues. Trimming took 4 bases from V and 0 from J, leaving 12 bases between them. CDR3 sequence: CASSYPGSANTGELFF. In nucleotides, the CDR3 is TGTGCCAGCAGCTATCCCGGCTCTGCGAACACCGGGGAGCTGTTTTTT. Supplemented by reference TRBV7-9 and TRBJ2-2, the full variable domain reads DTGVSQNPRHKITKRGQNVTFRCDPISEHNRLYWYRQTLGQGPEFLTYFQNEAQLEKSRLLSDRFSAERPKGSFSTLEIQRTEQGDSAMYLCASSYPGSANTGELFFGEGSRLTVL.

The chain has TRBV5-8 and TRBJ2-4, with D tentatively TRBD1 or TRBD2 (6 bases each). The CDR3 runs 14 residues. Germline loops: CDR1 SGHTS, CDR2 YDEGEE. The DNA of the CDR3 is TGTGTCCTTGGAGGGGGATCGGCCAAAAACATTCAGTACTTC. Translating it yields CVLGGGSAKNIQYF. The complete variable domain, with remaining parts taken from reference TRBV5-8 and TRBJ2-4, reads EAGVTQSPTHLIKTRGQQATLRCSPISGHTSVYWYQQALGLGLQFLLWYDEGEERNRGNFPPRFSGRQFPNYSSELNVNALELEDSALYLCVLGGGSAKNIQYFGAGTRLSVL.

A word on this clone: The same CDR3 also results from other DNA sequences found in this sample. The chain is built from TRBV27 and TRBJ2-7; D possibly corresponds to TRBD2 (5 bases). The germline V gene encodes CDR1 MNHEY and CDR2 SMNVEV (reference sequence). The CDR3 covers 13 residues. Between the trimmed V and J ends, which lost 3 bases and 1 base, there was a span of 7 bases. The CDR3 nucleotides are TGTGCCAGCAGTTTCGGGAAATCCTACGAGCAGTACTTC. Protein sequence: CASSFGKSYEQYF.

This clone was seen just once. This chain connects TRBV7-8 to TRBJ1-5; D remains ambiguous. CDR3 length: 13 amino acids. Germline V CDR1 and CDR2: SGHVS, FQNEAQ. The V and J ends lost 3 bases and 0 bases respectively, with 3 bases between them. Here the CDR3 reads CASSFHSNQPQHF. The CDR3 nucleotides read TGTGCCAGCAGCTTTCATAGCAATCAGCCCCAGCATTTT.

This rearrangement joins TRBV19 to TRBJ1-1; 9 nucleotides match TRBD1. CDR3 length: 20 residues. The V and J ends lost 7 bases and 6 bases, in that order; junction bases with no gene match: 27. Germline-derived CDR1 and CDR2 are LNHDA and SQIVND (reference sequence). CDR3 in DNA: TGTGCCAGTATCTATACAGGGGGCATCGAAGAGTGGGTCATGCGGGCTGAAGCTTTCTTT. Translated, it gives CASIYTGGIEEWVMRAEAFF.

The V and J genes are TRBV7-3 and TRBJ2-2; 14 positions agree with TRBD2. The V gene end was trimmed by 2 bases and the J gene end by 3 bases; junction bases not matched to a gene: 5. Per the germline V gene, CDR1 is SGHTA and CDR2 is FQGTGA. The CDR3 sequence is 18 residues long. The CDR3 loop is CASSLLGLAGVDTGELFF. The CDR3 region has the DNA TGTGCCAGCAGCTTATTGGGACTAGCGGGAGTGGACACCGGGGAGCTGTTTTTT.

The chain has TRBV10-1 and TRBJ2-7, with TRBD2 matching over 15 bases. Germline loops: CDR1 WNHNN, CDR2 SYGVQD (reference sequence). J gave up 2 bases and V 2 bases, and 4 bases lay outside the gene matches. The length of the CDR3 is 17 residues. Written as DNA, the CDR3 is TGCGCCAGCAGTGAGGGACTAGCGGGAGGGGCCGCCTACGAGCAGTACTTC. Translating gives CASSEGLAGGAAYEQYF.

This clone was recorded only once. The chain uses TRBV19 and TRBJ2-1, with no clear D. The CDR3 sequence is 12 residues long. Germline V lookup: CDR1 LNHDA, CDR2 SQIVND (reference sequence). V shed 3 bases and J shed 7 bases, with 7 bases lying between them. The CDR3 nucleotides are TGTGCCAGTAGTATGAATTATAATGAGCAGTTCTTC. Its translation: CASSMNYNEQFF.

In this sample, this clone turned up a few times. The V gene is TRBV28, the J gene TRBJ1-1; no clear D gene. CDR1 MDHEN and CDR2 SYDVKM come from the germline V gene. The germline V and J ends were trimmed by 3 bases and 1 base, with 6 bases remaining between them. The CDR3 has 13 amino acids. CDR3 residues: CASSFYRNTEAFF. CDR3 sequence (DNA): TGTGCCAGCAGTTTTTACAGGAACACTGAAGCTTTCTTT.

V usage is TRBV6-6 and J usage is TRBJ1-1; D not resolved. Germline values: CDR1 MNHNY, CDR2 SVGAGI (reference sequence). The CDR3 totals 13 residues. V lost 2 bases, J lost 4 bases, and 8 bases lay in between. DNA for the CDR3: TGTGCCAGCAGTTACCCCGGGCGCACTGAAGCTTTCTTT. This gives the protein CASSYPGRTEAFF.